This TCR beta chain was sequenced in a study of blood T cell repertoires in COVID-19. Study details: COVID-19 samples from acute and convalescent phases originated in the United States, Italy and Spain. PBMCs, B-cell-depleted T cells, or T cells were the source of the cDNA or gDNA that made up the material.

As originally analysed: Estimates of nucleated cell counts were drawn from the amplification of reference gene primers. Assay: immunoSEQ multiplex PCR; the TCRdb copy retains only in-frame clones and omits some. V and J calls and clone size come straight from that table; D and trimming were deduced from the DNA. Of more than 250,000 clones listed, 87% are singletons. Germline CDR1 and CDR2: SGHKS and YYEKEE (reference sequence). CDR3 length: 15 amino acids. Losses at the gene ends were 8 bases for V and 4 bases for J; bases not matched to a gene: 14. The receptor was isolated from a man aged 45 to 65 with active or convalescent COVID-19. V usage is TRBV5-5 and J usage is TRBJ1-1, with 7 positions matching TRBD1. The sequenced material came from peripheral blood. CDR3 DNA sequence: TGTGCCAGTACAATTTCGACAGGGTTGAGCACTGAAGCTTTCTTT. Protein: CASTISTGLSTEAFF.